What follows are 15 T cell receptor beta chains derived from one specimen sequenced in a study of cytomegalovirus exposure and HLA in healthy donors. The PCR ran on 60 Vbeta and 13 Jbeta primers. Sequencing was performed with immunoSEQ multiplex PCR; in TCRdb, only in-frame clones are kept and a portion is missing. The sample holds about 67,000 clones, 68% seen once. Input material: PBMCs. The receptor set was obtained from a woman aged 25 to 45 in good health and CMV-seronegative.

This clone came up a few times. The chain employs TRBV7-9 and TRBJ2-1; no definite D call. Germline lookup yields CDR1 SEHNR and CDR2 FQNEAQ (reference sequence). V was trimmed by 4 bases and J by 3 bases, leaving 7 bases between them. This CDR3 has 13 amino acids. The CDR3 loop reads CASSSDIYNEQFF. The CDR3, as DNA: TGTGCCAGCAGCTCTGACATCTACAATGAGCAGTTCTTC.

This chain joins TRBV11-2 and TRBJ2-7, with 7 nucleotides matching TRBD1. The length of the CDR3 is 14 residues. The junction had 6 bases not matched to a gene; V was cut back by 5 bases and J by 2 bases. The germline CDR1 and CDR2 sequences are SGHAT and FQNNGV. The CDR3 DNA sequence: TGTGCCAGCAGCCACCGGGACAGTCCCTACGAGCAGTACTTC. Translated: CASSHRDSPYEQYF.

The genes are TRBV6-5 and TRBJ1-1; perhaps TRBD1 as D (5 bases). The ends were cut back, 8 bases at V and 6 bases at J, with 19 bases in the middle. Germline lookup yields CDR1 MNHEY and CDR2 SVGAGI. The length of the CDR3 is 14 residues. In DNA, the CDR3 is TGTGCCAGCGGGCGATTTGGGGCGGGGGCTGAAGCTTTCTTT. This translates into CASGRFGAGAEAFF.

The chain uses TRBV7-6 and TRBJ1-2; tentative D call: TRBD1 (6 bases). V was pared by 1 base and J by 6 bases, with 12 bases between. Germline values: CDR1 SGHVS, CDR2 FNYEAQ. The length of the CDR3 is 14 residues. CDR3 sequence: CASSLDGQGHGYTF. In DNA, the CDR3 is TGTGCCAGCAGCTTAGATGGTCAGGGGCATGGCTACACCTTC.

There are a few counts of this clone. V usage is TRBV10-3 and J usage is TRBJ1-4; the D gene is possibly TRBD1 (5 bases). The CDR3 totals 14 residues. CDR1 ENHRY and CDR2 SYGVKD come from the germline V gene. V was cut by 1 base and J by 4 bases, with 7 bases left in between. For the CDR3, the DNA is TGTGCCATCAGTGAGTTCGGGGGTAATGAAAAACTGTTTTTT. Translation gives CAISEFGGNEKLFF.

There are a few counts of this clone. V and J are TRBV28 and TRBJ1-4; D is ambiguous. Trimming took 4 bases from V and 0 from J, leaving 12 bases between them. CDR3 size: 16 residues. Germline CDR1 and CDR2: MDHEN and SYDVKM. Here the CDR3 DNA reads TGTGCCAGCAGTTCCTTGACTCTTCCAACTAATGAAAAACTGTTTTTT. This sequence encodes CASSSLTLPTNEKLFF. Drawing the rest from reference TRBV28 and TRBJ1-4, the complete variable domain is DVKVTQSSRYLVKRTGEKVFLECVQDMDHENMFWYRQDPGLGLRLIYFSYDVKMKEKGDIPEGYSVSREKKERFSLILESASTNQTSMYLCASSSLTLPTNEKLFFGSGTQLSVL.

The chain carries TRBV5-1 and TRBJ1-2; D is perhaps TRBD1 (5 bases). The CDR3 sequence is 15 residues long. Germline V gene lookup returns CDR1 SGHRS and CDR2 YFSETQ. Trimming pared 4 bases from V and 6 bases from J, leaving 19 bases between. The CDR3 spells CASSDSQGKINGYTF. The CDR3 nucleotides are TGCGCCAGCAGCGATTCTCAGGGTAAAATCAATGGCTACACCTTC. Based on the CDR3 plus reference TRBV5-1 and TRBJ1-2, the full variable domain is KAGVTQTPRYLIKTRGQQVTLSCSPISGHRSVSWYQQTPGQGLQFLFEYFSETQRNKGNFPGRFSGRQFSNSRSEMNVSTLELGDSALYLCASSDSQGKINGYTFGSGTRLTVV.

Only a few counts were recorded for this clone. The chain couples TRBV4-1 to TRBJ1-2, with TRBD1 matching 9 bases. Germline lookup yields CDR1 MGHRA and CDR2 YSYEKL. V trimming: 3 bases; J trimming: 8 bases; junction bases outside the gene matches: 7. This CDR3 comprises 14 residues. CDR3 loop: CASSHTQGADGYTF. The DNA of the CDR3 is TGCGCCAGCAGCCACACACAGGGGGCCGACGGCTACACCTTC.

Concerning this clone itself: An end of the junction does not agree with germline; a read error may underlie this. The chain carries TRBV7-9 and TRBJ1-6; D gene unclear. This CDR3 has 14 residues. Germline V lookup: CDR1 SEHNR, CDR2 FQNEAQ (reference sequence). CDR3 in amino acids: CSSSLEQYNSPLHF. DNA for the CDR3: TGTTCCAGCAGCTTAGAACAGTATAATTCTCCCCTCCACTTT.

V and J are TRBV6-1 and TRBJ2-2; no clear D gene. This CDR3 contains 15 residues. Trimming shortened V by 0 bases and J by 1 base, and 6 bases separated the two germline ends. The germline V gene encodes CDR1 MNHNS and CDR2 SASEGT. CDR3 region: CASSEAPGNTGELFF. DNA of the CDR3: TGTGCCAGCAGTGAAGCGCCGGGGAACACCGGGGAGCTGTTTTTT.

The chain couples TRBV10-3 to TRBJ2-2; D is unresolved. Per germline, CDR1 ENHRY and CDR2 SYGVKD. This CDR3 spans 14 amino acids. V lost 0 bases and J lost 4, with 6 bases in between. The CDR3 DNA is TGTGCCATCAGTGAGTCGCCAGTCACCGGGGAGCTGTTTTTT. Its protein is CAISESPVTGELFF.

The J gene is TRBJ2-3, the V gene TRBV4-1; 14 nucleotides match TRBD2. Trimming at V came to 4 bases and at J to 2 bases, leaving 17 bases not matched to a gene. The germline V gene encodes CDR1 MGHRA and CDR2 YSYEKL. There are 21 residues in the CDR3. The CDR3 coding sequence is TGCGCCAGCAGCCGTTTTGGGACTAGCGGGGGACAGACGGGACCCACAGATACGCAGTATTTT. Amino acid sequence: CASSRFGTSGGQTGPTDTQYF.

The V gene is TRBV2, the J gene TRBJ2-5; 8 bases fit TRBD2. This CDR3 has 15 residues. Germline assignment: CDR1 SNHLY and CDR2 FYNNEI. The trim removed 4 bases at V and 5 bases at J, leaving 9 bases unmatched. CDR3 DNA: TGTGCCAGCAGTGGGCGCGGGGGGTCAGGGGAGACCCAGTACTTC. Translated: CASSGRGGSGETQYF.

This clone appeared a few times. The chain carries TRBV25-1 and TRBJ1-1; 8 bases match TRBD1. Germline V gives CDR1 MGHDK, CDR2 SYGVNS. Germline trimming cut 3 bases from V and 1 base from J; bases unmatched to any gene: 7. The CDR3 extends over 16 amino acids. CDR3 sequence reads: CASSEYGQGGNTEAFF. CDR3 bases: TGTGCCAGCAGTGAGTACGGACAGGGAGGGAACACTGAAGCTTTCTTT.

J is TRBJ1-2 and V is TRBV7-3; the D is unclear. Trimming took 2 bases from V and 7 from J, leaving 11 bases between them. Germline CDR1 is SGHTA and CDR2 is FQGTGA. The CDR3 loop spans 13 amino acids. The CDR3 DNA follows: TGTGCCAGCAGCTTATTCCCGTCCGGTGGCTACACCTTC. It translates to CASSLFPSGGYTF.